These 15 T cell receptor beta chains were sequenced from one sample in a study of cytomegalovirus exposure and HLA in healthy donors. The primer mix had 60 Vbeta and 13 Jbeta primers. TCRdb's table, derived via immunoSEQ multiplex PCR, lists solely in-frame clones and lacks some. Among about 130,000 clones, over 70% were seen once, and the ten largest hold over 2.5%. Sequences were obtained from PBMCs. Receptors originate from a woman aged 45-60 years in good health and CMV-seronegative.

The J gene is TRBJ1-4, the V gene TRBV25-1; D unresolved. CDR1 is MGHDK and CDR2 is SYGVNS in the germline V gene. Trimming shortened V by 2 bases and J by 7 bases, and 17 bases separated the two germline ends. The CDR3 sequence is 16 residues long. For the CDR3, the DNA is TGTGCCAGCAGTGAAGAGGGCCCCCGAGTCAGTGAAAAACTGTTTTTT. Residues: CASSEEGPRVSEKLFF. Full variable domain (missing parts from reference TRBV25-1 and TRBJ1-4): EADIYQTPRYLVIGTGKKITLECSQTMGHDKMYWYQQDPGMELHLIHYSYGVNSTEKGDLSSESTVSRIRTEHFPLTLESARPSHTSQYLCASSEEGPRVSEKLFFGSGTQLSVL.

The chain links TRBV10-2 to TRBJ1-4, with 8 bases matching TRBD1. The CDR3 is 14 amino acids. V trimming: 5 bases; J trimming: 3 bases; junction bases outside the gene matches: 2. CDR1 is WSHSY, CDR2 SAAADI, per germline. Written as DNA, the CDR3 is TGCGCCAGCAGTTTGACAGGGGCTAATGAAAAACTGTTTTTT. Amino acid sequence: CASSLTGANEKLFF.

This clone was seen a single time. This chain uses TRBV18 with TRBJ1-1; 9 nucleotides match TRBD1. Germline V gene lookup returns CDR1 KGHSH and CDR2 LQKENI. V dropped 5 bases and J dropped 1; count of bases not matched to a gene: 2. This CDR3 spans 14 amino acids. The DNA for the CDR3 is TGTGCCAGCTCATCGGACAGGGGGAACACTGAAGCTTTCTTT. It translates to CASSSDRGNTEAFF.

This chain uses TRBV11-2 with TRBJ2-7; D possibly corresponds to TRBD1 (6 bases). The CDR3 sequence is 12 residues long. Germline V lookup: CDR1 SGHAT, CDR2 FQNNGV. Trimming shortened V by 5 bases and J by 4 bases, and 9 bases separated the two germline ends. The CDR3 spells CASSPQGYEQYF. For the CDR3, the DNA is TGTGCCAGCAGCCCCCAGGGGTACGAGCAGTACTTC.

V is TRBV6-5 and J is TRBJ1-2; TRBD1 aligns across 8 bases. Per germline, CDR1 MNHEY and CDR2 SVGAGI. CDR3 length equals 13 residues. The trim removed 6 bases at V and 7 bases at J, leaving 7 bases unmatched. The CDR3 DNA follows: TGTGCCAGCAGATACGGGACAGGATCTGGCTACACCTTC. It translates to CASRYGTGSGYTF.

Written as DNA, the CDR3 is TGTGCCAGCAGCTTGGAAGCGGGGCCCTACGAGCAGTACTTC. Its translation: CASSLEAGPYEQYF. The chain couples TRBV7-9 to TRBJ2-7; 7 nucleotides match TRBD2. Germline CDR1 and CDR2: SEHNR and FQNEAQ (reference sequence). J gave up 2 bases and V 3 bases, and 4 bases lay outside the gene matches. This CDR3 has 14 residues. Drawing the rest from reference TRBV7-9 and TRBJ2-7, the complete variable domain is DTGVSQNPRHKITKRGQNVTFRCDPISEHNRLYWYRQTLGQGPEFLTYFQNEAQLEKSRLLSDRFSAERPKGSFSTLEIQRTEQGDSAMYLCASSLEAGPYEQYFGPGTRLTVT.

This chain connects TRBV4-3 to TRBJ2-7, with 11 nucleotides matching TRBD2. Germline CDR1 LGHNA, CDR2 YSLEER. V lost 2 bases and J lost 4; bases outside the gene matches: 7. This CDR3 comprises 16 residues. The CDR3 is CASSQSARTSGYEQYF. In DNA, the CDR3 is TGCGCCAGCAGCCAAAGCGCCCGGACTAGCGGGTACGAGCAGTACTTC.

This rearrangement joins TRBV28 to TRBJ2-2; tentatively, D is TRBD1 (6 bases). CDR3 size: 14 residues. V shed 5 bases and J shed 6 bases, with 13 bases lying between them. The germline gives CDR1 MDHEN, CDR2 SYDVKM. The CDR3 is CASSLITGPGELFF. The DNA for the CDR3 is TGTGCCAGCAGTCTTATAACAGGGCCCGGGGAGCTGTTTTTT.

The chain is built from TRBV7-9 and TRBJ2-3; TRBD1 agrees at 7 bases. The trim removed 5 bases at V and 3 bases at J, leaving 5 bases unmatched. Germline V gene data show CDR1 as SEHNR and CDR2 as FQNEAQ (reference sequence). CDR3 length equals 14 residues. The CDR3 here is CASSPMDRTDTQYF. DNA of the CDR3: TGTGCCAGCAGCCCTATGGACAGGACAGATACGCAGTATTTT. The entire variable domain, with the rest obtained from reference TRBV7-9 and TRBJ2-3, is as follows: DTGVSQNPRHKITKRGQNVTFRCDPISEHNRLYWYRQTLGQGPEFLTYFQNEAQLEKSRLLSDRFSAERPKGSFSTLEIQRTEQGDSAMYLCASSPMDRTDTQYFGPGTRLTVL.

The chain recombines TRBV4-3 with TRBJ1-2; 7 nucleotides align to TRBD1. The germline V gene has CDR1 LGHNA and CDR2 YSLEER. The CDR3 has 15 residues. V lost 0 bases, J lost 5 bases, and 6 bases stayed unmatched. Here the CDR3 reads CASSQDGAGGYGYTF. CDR3 sequence (DNA): TGCGCCAGCAGCCAAGATGGGGCAGGGGGGTATGGCTACACCTTC.

The chain couples TRBV5-1 to TRBJ2-2; the D is unclear. The germline V gene encodes CDR1 SGHRS and CDR2 YFSETQ. There are 13 residues in the CDR3. V lost 5 bases to trimming and J lost 5 bases, with 10 bases between them. Here the CDR3 reads CASSSSLTGELFF. CDR3 in DNA: TGCGCCAGCAGTAGTAGCTTAACCGGGGAGCTGTTTTTT.

The rearrangement links TRBV11-2 to TRBJ1-1; a weak D match, TRBD1 (5 bases). V lost 4 bases and J lost 0, with 15 bases in between. CDR1 is SGHAT and CDR2 is FQNNGV in the germline V gene. This CDR3 is 16 amino acids long. CDR3 loop: CASSYQGSSMNTEAFF. CDR3 sequence (DNA): TGTGCCAGCAGCTACCAGGGATCTTCCATGAACACTGAAGCTTTCTTT.

Here the CDR3 DNA reads TGTGCCAGCAGTTTGGGACTAGACACAGATACGCAGTATTTT. Translating it yields CASSLGLDTDTQYF. The chain carries TRBV27 and TRBJ2-3; TRBD2 matches 8 bases. The CDR3 is 14 residues long. Germline CDR1 is MNHEY and CDR2 is SMNVEV (reference sequence). V trimming: 3 bases; J trimming: 2 bases; junction bases outside the gene matches: 1.

The table lists this clone with a few counts. J is TRBJ2-3 and V is TRBV5-8; tentative D call: TRBD1 (7 bases). Germline V lookup: CDR1 SGHTS, CDR2 YDEGEE. The CDR3 loop spans 14 amino acids. Trimming pared 2 bases from V and 4 bases from J, leaving 11 bases between. The CDR3 here is CASSFRGVPDTQYF. The DNA for the CDR3 is TGTGCCAGCAGCTTCAGGGGGGTCCCAGATACGCAGTATTTT.

The chain recombines TRBV27 with TRBJ1-6, with 8 bases matching TRBD1. V lost 5 bases to trimming and J lost 9 bases; unmatched junction nucleotides: 6. The CDR3 is made up of 14 amino acids. Germline lookup yields CDR1 MNHEY and CDR2 SMNVEV (reference sequence). The CDR3 is CASSPRQGLSPLHF. CDR3 nucleotide sequence: TGTGCCAGCAGTCCGCGACAGGGGCTTTCACCCCTCCACTTT.